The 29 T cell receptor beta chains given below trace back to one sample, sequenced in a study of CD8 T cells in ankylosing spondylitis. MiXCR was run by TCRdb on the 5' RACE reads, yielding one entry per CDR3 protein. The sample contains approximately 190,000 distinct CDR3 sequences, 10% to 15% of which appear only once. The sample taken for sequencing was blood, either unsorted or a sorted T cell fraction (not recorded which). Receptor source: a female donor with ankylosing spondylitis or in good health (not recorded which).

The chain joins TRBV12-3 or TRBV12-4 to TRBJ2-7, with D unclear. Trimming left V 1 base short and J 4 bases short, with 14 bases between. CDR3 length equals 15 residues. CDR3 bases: TGTGCCAGCAGTTTAGGTTGGGGTGGCGATTACGAGCAGTACTTC. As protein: CASSLGWGGDYEQYF.

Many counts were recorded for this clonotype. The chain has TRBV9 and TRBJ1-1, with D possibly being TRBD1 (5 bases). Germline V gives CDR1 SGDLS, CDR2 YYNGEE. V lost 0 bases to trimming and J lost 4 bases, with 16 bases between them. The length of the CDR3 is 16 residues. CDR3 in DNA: TGTGCCAGCAGCGTAGGGGGGGGGATGGAAAGCACTGAAGCTTTCTTT. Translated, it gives CASSVGGGMESTEAFF.

The CDR3 region has the DNA TGTGCCAGCAGCGTAGGTACCATGAACACCGGGGAGCTGTTTTTT. Protein sequence: CASSVGTMNTGELFF. The chain has TRBV9 and TRBJ2-2; unclear D gene. V shed 0 bases and J shed 1 base, with 7 bases lying between them. Germline-derived CDR1 and CDR2 are SGDLS and YYNGEE. This CDR3 region has 15 residues.

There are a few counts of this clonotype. The CDR3 DNA reads TGCAGTGCTACGGCGGGAGGGAGCTCCTACGAGCAGTACTTC. Encoded protein: CSATAGGSSYEQYF. The J gene is TRBJ2-7, the V gene TRBV20-1, with 9 bases that match TRBD2. Germline V gene lookup returns CDR1 DFQATT and CDR2 SNEGSKA (reference sequence). The ends lost 4 bases at V and 0 bases at J; junction bases unmatched: 4. CDR3 length: 14 residues.

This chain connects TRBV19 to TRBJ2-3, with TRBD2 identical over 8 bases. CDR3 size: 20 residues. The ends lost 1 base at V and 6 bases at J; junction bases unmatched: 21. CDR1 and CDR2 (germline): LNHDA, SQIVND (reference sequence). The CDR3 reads CASSIAPLGSAWSSGDTQYF. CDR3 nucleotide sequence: TGTGCCAGTAGTATAGCGCCTTTGGGTTCGGCTTGGTCTAGCGGGGATACGCAGTATTTT.

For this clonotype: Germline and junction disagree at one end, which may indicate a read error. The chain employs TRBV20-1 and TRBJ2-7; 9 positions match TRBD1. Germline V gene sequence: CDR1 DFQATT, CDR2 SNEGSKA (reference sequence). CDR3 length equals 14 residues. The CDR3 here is CSANTGQGIYGQYF. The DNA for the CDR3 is TGCAGTGCAAACACGGGACAGGGTATCTACGGGCAGTACTTC.

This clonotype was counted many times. CDR3 amino acids: CSTRGLAELNEQFF. The CDR3 DNA sequence: TGCAGTACCCGGGGGCTAGCGGAGCTTAATGAGCAGTTCTTC. This sequence joins TRBV20-1 and TRBJ2-1, with a weak D call TRBD2 (7 bases). The CDR3 is made up of 14 amino acids. Per the germline V gene, CDR1 is DFQATT and CDR2 is SNEGSKA (reference sequence). V was pared by 8 bases and J by 7 bases, with 21 bases between.

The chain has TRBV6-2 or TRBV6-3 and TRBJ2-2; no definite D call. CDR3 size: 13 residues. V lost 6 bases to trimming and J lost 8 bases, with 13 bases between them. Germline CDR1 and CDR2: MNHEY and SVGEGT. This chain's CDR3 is CASSRPALGELFF. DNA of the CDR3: TGTGCCAGCAGCCGCCCGGCACTTGGGGAGCTGTTTTTT.

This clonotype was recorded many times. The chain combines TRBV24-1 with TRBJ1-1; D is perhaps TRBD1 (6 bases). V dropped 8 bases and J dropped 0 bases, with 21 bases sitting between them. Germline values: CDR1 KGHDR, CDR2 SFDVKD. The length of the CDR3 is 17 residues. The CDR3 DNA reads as TGTGCCACCACCCCTGAGCCGGGACACATCATGAACACTGAAGCTTTCTTT. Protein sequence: CATTPEPGHIMNTEAFF.

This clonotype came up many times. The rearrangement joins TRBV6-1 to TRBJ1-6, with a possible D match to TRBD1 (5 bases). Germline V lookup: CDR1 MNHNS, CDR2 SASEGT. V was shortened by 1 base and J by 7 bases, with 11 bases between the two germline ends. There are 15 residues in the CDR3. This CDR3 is CASSEVGGDNSPLHF. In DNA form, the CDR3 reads TGTGCCAGCAGTGAAGTTGGGGGGGACAATTCACCCCTCCACTTT.

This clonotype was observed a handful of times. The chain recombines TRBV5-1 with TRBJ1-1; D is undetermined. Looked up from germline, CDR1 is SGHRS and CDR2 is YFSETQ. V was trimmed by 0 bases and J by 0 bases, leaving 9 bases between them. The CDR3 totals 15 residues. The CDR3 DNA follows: TGCGCCAGCAGCTTGGAGCCGAACATGAACACTGAAGCTTTCTTT. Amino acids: CASSLEPNMNTEAFF. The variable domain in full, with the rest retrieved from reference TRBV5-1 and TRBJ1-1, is KAGVTQTPRYLIKTRGQQVTLSCSPISGHRSVSWYQQTPGQGLQFLFEYFSETQRNKGNFPGRFSGRQFSNSRSEMNVSTLELGDSALYLCASSLEPNMNTEAFFGQGTRLTVV.

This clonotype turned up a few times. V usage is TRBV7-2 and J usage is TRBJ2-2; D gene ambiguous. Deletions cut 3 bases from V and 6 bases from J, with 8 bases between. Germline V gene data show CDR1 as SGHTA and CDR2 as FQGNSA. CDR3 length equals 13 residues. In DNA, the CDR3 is TGTGCCAGCAGCTTGGTCGAACCCGGGGAGCTGTTTTTT. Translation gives CASSLVEPGELFF.

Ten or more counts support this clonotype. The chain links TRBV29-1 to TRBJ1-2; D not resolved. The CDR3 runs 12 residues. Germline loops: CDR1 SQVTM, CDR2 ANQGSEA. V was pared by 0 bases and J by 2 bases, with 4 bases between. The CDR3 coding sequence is TGCAGCGTTGAAGATTGGAACTATGGCTACACCTTC. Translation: CSVEDWNYGYTF.

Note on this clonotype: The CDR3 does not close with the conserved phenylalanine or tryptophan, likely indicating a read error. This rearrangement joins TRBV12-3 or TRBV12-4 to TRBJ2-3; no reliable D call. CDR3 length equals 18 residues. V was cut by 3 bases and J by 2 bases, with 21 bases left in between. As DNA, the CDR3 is TGTGCCAGCAGTTTGGCCGTCGACCTTCAAAGACACACAGATACGCAGTATTCT. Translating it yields CASSLAVDLQRHTDTQYS.

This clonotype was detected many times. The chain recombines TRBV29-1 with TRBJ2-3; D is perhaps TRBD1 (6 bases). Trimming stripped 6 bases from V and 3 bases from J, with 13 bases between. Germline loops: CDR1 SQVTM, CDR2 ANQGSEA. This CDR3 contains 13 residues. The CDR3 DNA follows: TGCAGCGTCCCACAGGGTACAACAGATACGCAGTATTTT. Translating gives CSVPQGTTDTQYF.

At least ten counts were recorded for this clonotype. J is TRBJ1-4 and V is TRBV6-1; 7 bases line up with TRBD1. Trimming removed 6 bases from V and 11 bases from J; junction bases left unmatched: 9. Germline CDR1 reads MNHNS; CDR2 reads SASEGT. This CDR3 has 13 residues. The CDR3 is CASSRDPGGKLFF. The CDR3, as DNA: TGTGCCAGCAGCAGGGACCCAGGGGGGAAACTGTTTTTT.

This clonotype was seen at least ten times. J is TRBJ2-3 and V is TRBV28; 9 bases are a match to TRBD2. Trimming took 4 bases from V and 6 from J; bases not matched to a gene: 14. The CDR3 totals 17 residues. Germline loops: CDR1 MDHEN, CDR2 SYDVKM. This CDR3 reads CASSSYYTSGSTDTQYF. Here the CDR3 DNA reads TGTGCCAGCAGTTCCTACTATACTAGCGGGTCTACCGATACGCAGTATTTT.

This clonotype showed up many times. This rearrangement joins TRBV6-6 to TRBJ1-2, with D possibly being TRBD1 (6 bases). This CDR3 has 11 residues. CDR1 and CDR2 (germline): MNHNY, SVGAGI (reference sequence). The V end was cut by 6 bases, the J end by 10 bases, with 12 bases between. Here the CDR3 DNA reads TGTGCCAGCAGCCGGGGACACGACTACACCTTC. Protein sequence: CASSRGHDYTF.

The CDR3 region is CASSLTGSHNEQFF. In nucleotides, the CDR3 is TGCGCCAGCAGCTTGACAGGTTCCCACAATGAGCAGTTCTTC. J is TRBJ2-1 and V is TRBV5-1; D is perhaps TRBD1 (5 bases). The germline V and J ends were trimmed by 1 base and 5 bases, with 10 bases remaining between them. CDR1 is SGHRS and CDR2 is YFSETQ in the germline V gene. The CDR3 is made up of 14 amino acids.

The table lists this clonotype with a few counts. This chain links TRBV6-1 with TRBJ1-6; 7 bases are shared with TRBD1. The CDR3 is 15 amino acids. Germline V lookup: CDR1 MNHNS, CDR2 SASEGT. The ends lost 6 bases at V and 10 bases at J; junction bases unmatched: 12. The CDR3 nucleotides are TGTGCCAGCAGGGAACAGGGGCGAAGGAGCTCACCCCTCCACTTT. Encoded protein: CASREQGRRSSPLHF.

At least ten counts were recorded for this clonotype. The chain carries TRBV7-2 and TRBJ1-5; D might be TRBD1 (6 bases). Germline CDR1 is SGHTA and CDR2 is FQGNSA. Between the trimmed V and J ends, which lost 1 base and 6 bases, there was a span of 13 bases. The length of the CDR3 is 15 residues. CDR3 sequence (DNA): TGTGCCAGCAGCTTAGAGGCAGGGGAATTTCAGCCCCAGCATTTT. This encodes CASSLEAGEFQPQHF.

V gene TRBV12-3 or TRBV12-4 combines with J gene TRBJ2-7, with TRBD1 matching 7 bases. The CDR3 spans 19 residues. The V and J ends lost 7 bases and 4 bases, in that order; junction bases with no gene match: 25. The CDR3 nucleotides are TGTGCCAGCACCAAAACCAGACAGGGTATTGGGCCTACCGATTACGAGCAGTACTTC. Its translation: CASTKTRQGIGPTDYEQYF.

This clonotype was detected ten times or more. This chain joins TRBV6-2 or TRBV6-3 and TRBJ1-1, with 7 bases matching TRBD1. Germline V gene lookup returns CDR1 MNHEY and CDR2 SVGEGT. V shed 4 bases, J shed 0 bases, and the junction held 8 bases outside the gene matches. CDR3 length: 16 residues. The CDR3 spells CASSLGQGELNTEAFF. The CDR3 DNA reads TGTGCCAGCAGTTTAGGCCAGGGGGAGCTGAACACTGAAGCTTTCTTT.

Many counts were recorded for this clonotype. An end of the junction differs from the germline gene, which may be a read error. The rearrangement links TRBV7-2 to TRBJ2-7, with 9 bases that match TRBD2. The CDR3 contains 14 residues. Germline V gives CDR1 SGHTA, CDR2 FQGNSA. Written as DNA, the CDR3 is TGTGCCAGCAGCCTAGCGGGACGCGTATACGAGCAGTACTTC. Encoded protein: CASSLAGRVYEQYF. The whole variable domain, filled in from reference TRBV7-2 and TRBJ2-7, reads GAGVSQSPSNKVTEKGKDVELRCDPISGHTALYWYRQSLGQGLEFLIYFQGNSAPDKSGLPSDRFSAERTGGSVSTLTIQRTQQEDSAVYLCASSLAGRVYEQYFGPGTRLTVT.

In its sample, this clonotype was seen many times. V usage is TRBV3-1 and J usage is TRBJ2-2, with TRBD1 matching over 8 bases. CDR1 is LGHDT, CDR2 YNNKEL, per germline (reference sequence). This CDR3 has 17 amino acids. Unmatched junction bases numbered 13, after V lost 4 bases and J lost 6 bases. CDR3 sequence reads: CASSPRGGDRNSGELFF. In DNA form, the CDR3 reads TGTGCCAGCAGCCCCCGAGGAGGGGACAGGAATTCCGGGGAGCTGTTTTTT.

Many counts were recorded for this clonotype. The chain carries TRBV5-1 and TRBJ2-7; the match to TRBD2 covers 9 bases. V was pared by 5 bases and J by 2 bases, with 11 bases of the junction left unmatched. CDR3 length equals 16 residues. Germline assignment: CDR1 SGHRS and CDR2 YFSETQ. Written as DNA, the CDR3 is TGCGCCAGCAGTCGCGCCCCTAGCGGGGTAGCCTACGAGCAGTACTTC. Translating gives CASSRAPSGVAYEQYF.

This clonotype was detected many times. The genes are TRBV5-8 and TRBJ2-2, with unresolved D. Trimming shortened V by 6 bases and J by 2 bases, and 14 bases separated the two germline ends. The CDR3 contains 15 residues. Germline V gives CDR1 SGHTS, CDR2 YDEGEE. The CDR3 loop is CASTMWTTNTGELFF. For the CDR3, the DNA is TGTGCCAGCACAATGTGGACGACTAACACCGGGGAGCTGTTTTTT.

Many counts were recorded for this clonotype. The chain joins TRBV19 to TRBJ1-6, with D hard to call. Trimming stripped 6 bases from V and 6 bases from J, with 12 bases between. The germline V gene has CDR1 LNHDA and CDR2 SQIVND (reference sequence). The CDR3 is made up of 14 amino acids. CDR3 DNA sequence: TGTGCCAGTAGAAGTCGGCCGACTAATTCACCCCTCCACTTT. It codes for CASRSRPTNSPLHF.

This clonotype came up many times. The CDR3 DNA follows: TGCGCCAGCAACGGGGGCACCGAAGACACTGAAGCTTTCTTT. It encodes CASNGGTEDTEAFF. The chain links TRBV5-1 to TRBJ1-1, with a weak D call TRBD1 (6 bases). Germline CDR1 and CDR2: SGHRS and YFSETQ. This CDR3 has 14 amino acids. V dropped 6 bases and J dropped 3 bases, with 15 bases sitting between them. Based on the CDR3 plus reference TRBV5-1 and TRBJ1-1, the full variable domain is KAGVTQTPRYLIKTRGQQVTLSCSPISGHRSVSWYQQTPGQGLQFLFEYFSETQRNKGNFPGRFSGRQFSNSRSEMNVSTLELGDSALYLCASNGGTEDTEAFFGQGTRLTVV.